This TCR beta chain was documented in a study of T cell responses to AZD1222 COVID-19 vaccine. Turning to the study itself: Second-dose timings of about 4 or about 12 weeks were pooled. Regarding the study as a whole: Repertoire sampling occurred only after the peak T cell response. There were vaccine-associated CD4 TCRs across spike, dominant at 160-218 and 743-854.

The assay was immunoSEQ multiplex PCR, and TCRdb's table has in-frame clones only and misses some. The repertoire consists of approximately 120,000 clones, with just over 90% occurring once and the leading ten covering roughly 7.8%. CDR3 size: 14 residues. The germline gives CDR1 MNHEY, CDR2 SMNVEV (reference sequence). V lost 2 bases and J lost 3, with 11 bases in between. Note on this clone: Its target is not known.

Material: peripheral blood, obtained on day 0 of AZD1222 vaccination. The sequence was collected from an adult in good health. The chain couples TRBV27 to TRBJ2-7; D possibly corresponds to TRBD2 (6 bases). Here the CDR3 DNA reads TGTGCCAGCAGTTTAGGCGGGACTTTCTACGAGCAGTACTTC. Protein: CASSLGGTFYEQYF.